This TCR beta chain was documented in a study of T cells in Graves' hyperthyroidism and ophthalmopathy. Study-level findings and limits: Most clonotypes expanded in the thyroid (above 0.001) were also present in blood. Ophthalmopathy was distinguished from stable hyperthyroidism by 13 V-J signatures.

The hyperthyroidism patients had all been newly diagnosed, and their disease duration was under 2 months. Their ages ranged from 18 to 65 years. Concerning this clonotype: Its antigen is still unknown.

This CDR3 spans 16 amino acids. Trimming cost V 4 bases and J 5 bases; bases outside gene matches: 10. Germline-derived CDR1 and CDR2 are SGHTA and FQGNSA. It was RNA transcripts that yielded the amplified TCR beta CDR3 regions. With the HTBI primer set, the TCR CDR3 went through a first round of RT-PCR. TCRdb re-called the multiplex PCR reads with MiXCR, one entry per CDR3 protein. The data contain about 560,000 distinct CDR3 sequences, 46% of them seen just once; the ten biggest clones take up roughly 8.2%. Source material: peripheral blood or thyroid tissue (not recorded which). This sequence originates from a woman between 18 and 30 years old with Graves' hyperthyroidism. V and J are TRBV7-2 and TRBJ2-7, with 11 bases identical to TRBD2. The CDR3 sequence: CASSSGLAEVKDEQYF. The CDR3 DNA reads TGTGCCAGCAGCTCGGGACTAGCGGAGGTAAAAGACGAGCAGTACTTC.